What follows is one TCR beta chain and its context. This could be a read error, since a much larger clone is one nucleotide away. The CDR3 has 15 amino acids. Germline V gives CDR1 SGHRS, CDR2 YFSETQ. Trimming at V came to 4 bases and at J to 0 bases, leaving 6 bases not matched to a gene. A primer matching the constant region was used to make TCR beta cDNA from 450 to 500 ng of total RNA. Three nested multiplex PCR rounds, a slightly modified ARM-PCR method, built the TCR beta libraries. The first two PCR rounds used TRBV1-TRBV30 forward primers with a C-beta reverse primer, roughly 10 cycles each. Via MiXCR, TCRdb re-called the multiplex PCR reads, giving one row per CDR3 protein. The sample contains 95,000 to 150,000 distinct CDR3 sequences, around 70% of which appear only once. Extraction of RNA together with DNA used about 17-34 mg of unsorted bulk tissue. These data originate in a study of tumor-infiltrating lymphocytes in primary liver carcinoma.

The rearrangement uses TRBV5-1 and TRBJ1-1; 7 bases are a match to TRBD1. The TCR originated in a woman aged 55-69 years with primary liver carcinoma and hepatitis B virus infection. What was sequenced was tumor-adjacent normal liver tissue. The CDR3 sequence: CASSTGQAVNTEAFF. DNA of the CDR3: TGCGCCAGCAGCACCGGACAGGCGGTGAACACTGAAGCTTTCTTT.